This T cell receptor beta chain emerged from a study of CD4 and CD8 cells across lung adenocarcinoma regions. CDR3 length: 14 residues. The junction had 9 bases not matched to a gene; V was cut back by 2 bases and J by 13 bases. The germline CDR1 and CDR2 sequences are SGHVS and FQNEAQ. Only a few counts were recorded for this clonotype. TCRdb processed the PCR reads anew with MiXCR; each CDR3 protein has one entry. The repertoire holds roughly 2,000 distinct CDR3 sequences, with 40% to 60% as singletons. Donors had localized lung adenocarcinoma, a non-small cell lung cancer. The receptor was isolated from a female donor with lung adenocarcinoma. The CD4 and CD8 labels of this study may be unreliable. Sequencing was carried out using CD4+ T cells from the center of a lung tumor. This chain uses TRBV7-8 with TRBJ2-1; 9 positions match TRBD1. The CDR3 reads CASSLRDRAETQFF. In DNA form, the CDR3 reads TGTGCCAGCAGCTTACGGGACAGGGCTGAGACCCAGTTCTTC.